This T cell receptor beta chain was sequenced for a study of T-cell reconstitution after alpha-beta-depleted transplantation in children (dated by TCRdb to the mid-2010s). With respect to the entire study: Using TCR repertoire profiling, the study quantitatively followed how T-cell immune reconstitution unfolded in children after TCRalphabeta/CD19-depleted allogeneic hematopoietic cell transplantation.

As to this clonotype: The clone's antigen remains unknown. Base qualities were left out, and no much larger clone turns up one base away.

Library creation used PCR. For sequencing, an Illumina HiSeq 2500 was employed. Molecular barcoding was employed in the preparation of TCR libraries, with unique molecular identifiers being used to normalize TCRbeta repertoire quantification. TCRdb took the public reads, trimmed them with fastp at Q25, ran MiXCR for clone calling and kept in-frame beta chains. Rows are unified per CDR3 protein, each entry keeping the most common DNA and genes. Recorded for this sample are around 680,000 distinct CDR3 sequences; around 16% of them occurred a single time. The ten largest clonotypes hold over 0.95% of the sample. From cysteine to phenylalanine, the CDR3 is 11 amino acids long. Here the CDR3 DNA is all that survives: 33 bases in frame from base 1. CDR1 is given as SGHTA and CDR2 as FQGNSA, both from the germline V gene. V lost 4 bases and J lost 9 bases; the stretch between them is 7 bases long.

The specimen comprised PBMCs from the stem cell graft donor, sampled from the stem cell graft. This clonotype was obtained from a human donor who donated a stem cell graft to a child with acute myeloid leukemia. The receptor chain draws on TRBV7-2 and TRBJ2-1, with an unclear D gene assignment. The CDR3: CASSWQFEQFF. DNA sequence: TGTGCCAGCAGCTGGCAATTTGAGCAGTTCTTC.